This T cell receptor beta chain was sequenced in a study of CD8+ T cells in alopecia areata. Study-wide background: Each of the treated patients was given oral tofacitinib, 5 to 10 mg twice daily, for moderate-to-severe alopecia areata. The study's findings and limits: Lesional scalp displayed greater clonality than normal scalp, most notably in alopecia totalis/universalis. Resident alphabeta T cells of normal skin are also sequenced in scalp samples.

On this clone: Antigen: not known.

Lesional scalp punch biopsies and peripheral blood came from alopecia areata patients. RNA extraction and reverse transcription yielded cDNA as sequencing template. Profiling relied on immunoSEQ multiplex PCR, and the TCRdb table lists in-frame clones only, not all of them. Among 100,000 to 150,000 clones listed, roughly three fifths were seen once. The CDR3 is made up of 13 amino acids. Trimming cost V 7 bases and J 13 bases; bases outside gene matches: 11. Per the germline V gene, CDR1 is SNHLY and CDR2 is FYNNEI. J is TRBJ1-2 and V is TRBV2; TRBD1 matches 11 bases. This sample comprised CD4+ T cells sorted from blood, obtained at week 0. This receptor was obtained from a human donor with alopecia areata. The CDR3 protein is CASIEDRGRRATF. The CDR3 region has the DNA TGTGCCAGCATTGAGGACAGGGGGCGGAGGGCCACCTTC.